Below, 28 T cell receptor delta chains from the same sample are listed, as sequenced in a study of gamma-delta T cells after stem cell transplantation (dated by TCRdb to 2016 to 2017). The library was produced with RT-PCR. Sequencing instrument: Illumina MiSeq. TCRdb reprocessed the public reads with the caller CATT; rows with the same DNA were merged afterwards. Present in this sample are around 2,500 delta-chain clones, 25% to 35% of which were seen just once. The ten largest clonotypes hold approximately 31% of the sample. The source material was gamma-delta T cells. Receptors were obtained from a human donor. It is not recorded whose cells these are; they may come from a transplant donor.

As regards this clone: Since a much larger clone is just one base distant, this may be a read error. This sample includes further DNA sequences coding for the same CDR3. The rearrangement links TRDV1 to TRDJ1, with TRDD3 as a possible D gene (6 bases). CDR3 length equals 15 residues. Trimming left V 7 bases short and J 2 bases short, with 17 bases between. Germline CDR1 reads TSWWSYY; CDR2 reads QGS. CDR3 sequence reads: CALECCLGITDKLIF. The CDR3 nucleotides are TGTGCTCTTGAGTGCTGCCTGGGGATTACCGATAAACTCATCTTT.

This clone was found a few times. This chain joins TRDV2 and TRDJ1; 12 positions agree with TRDD3. The length of the CDR3 is 17 residues. Germline CDR1 reads GEAIGNYY; CDR2 reads EKD. After removal of 0 bases from V and 3 bases from J, the junction contained 7 bases not matched to a gene. The CDR3, as DNA: TGTGCCTGTGACACCCTAATACTGGGGGATACATCCGATAAACTCATCTTT. It codes for CACDTLILGDTSDKLIF.

The CDR3 region has the DNA TGTGCCTGTGACACCCTGGGGGATACGGTCGACGCCGATAAACTCATCTTT. Translated, it gives CACDTLGDTVDADKLIF. The chain carries TRDV2 and TRDJ1, with TRDD3 matching over 12 bases. With 0 bases clipped from V and 3 bases from J, the junction kept 7 bases outside the gene matches. The CDR3 runs 17 residues. Germline values: CDR1 GEAIGNYY, CDR2 EKD.

As concerns this clone: The likely explanation is a read error, given a far larger clone one base away. The chain carries TRDV2 and TRDJ1; weak D call: TRDD3 (5 bases). V lost 6 bases, J lost 3 bases, and 19 bases lay in between. The CDR3 has 15 amino acids. Germline CDR1 reads GEAIGNYY; CDR2 reads EKD. This CDR3 is CACLNLLENPDKLIF. CDR3 sequence (DNA): TGTGCCTGTCTAAATTTACTGGAGAACCCCGATAAACTCATCTTT.

This clone was found a few times. CDR3 in amino acids: CACEPLTGGDYTDKLIF. The CDR3 DNA reads TGTGCCTGTGAACCCCTTACTGGGGGAGATTACACCGATAAACTCATCTTT. This chain connects TRDV2 to TRDJ1; 9 bases match TRDD3. The CDR3 extends over 17 amino acids. J lost 0 bases, V lost 4 bases, and 11 bases had no gene match. The germline V gene encodes CDR1 GEAIGNYY and CDR2 EKD.

This clone has only a few counts. Being one base from a much bigger clone, this may be a read error. The sample holds other DNA sequences that translate to the same CDR3. The chain employs TRDV2 and TRDJ1; 9 nucleotides align to TRDD3. CDR3 length equals 21 residues. The V gene's germline CDR1 is GEAIGNYY and CDR2 EKD. CDR3 in DNA: TGTGCCTGTGACACCGTTCCCTCCCCGACTGGGGGACCCTTCAACACCGCTAAACTCATCTTT. It translates to CACDTVPSPTGGPFNTAKLIF.

Of note for this clone: A read error may account for a junction end that differs from germline. This rearrangement joins TRDV2 to TRDJ1; D possibly corresponds to TRDD2 (6 bases). CDR1 and CDR2 from the germline V gene are GEAIGNYY and EKD. This CDR3 is 22 amino acids long. The CDR3 DNA is TGTGCCTGTGACACCGTGATCATTCCTATGTATACTGGTGAAGGGTACACCTATAAACTCATCTTT. It yields the protein CACDTVIIPMYTGEGYTYKLIF.

The chain carries TRDV2 and TRDJ3, with TRDD3 matching 8 bases. The CDR3 totals 24 residues. Germline V gene data show CDR1 as GEAIGNYY and CDR2 as EKD. J was trimmed by 2 bases and V by 3 bases; bases with no gene match: 26. Written as DNA, the CDR3 is TGTGCCTGTGACTCCGTGCATAATGGGGGATCCAATACCGGCTATACCTGGGACACCCGACAGATGTTTTTC. Translated, it gives CACDSVHNGGSNTGYTWDTRQMFF.

In its sample, this clone is medium-sized. This sample also contains other DNA sequences that code for the same CDR3. V is TRDV2 and J is TRDJ2; D might be TRDD2 or TRDD3, each matching 5 bases. Germline V gene lookup returns CDR1 GEAIGNYY and CDR2 EKD. CDR3 length: 17 residues. With 3 bases removed from V and 0 bases from J, the gap between germline ends came to 16 bases. The CDR3 region has the DNA TGTGCCTGTGACTCAAAGTGGGGTCCTACTTTGACAGCACAACTCTTCTTT. Translation: CACDSKWGPTLTAQLFF.

The V gene is TRDV2, the J gene TRDJ1, with TRDD3 identical over 12 bases. Germline V CDR1 and CDR2: GEAIGNYY, EKD. This CDR3 is built from 23 residues. V lost 1 base, J lost 0 bases, and 23 bases stayed unmatched. CDR3 amino acids: CACDTLVEGTDWGIPLYTDKLIF. CDR3 DNA: TGTGCCTGTGACACATTAGTAGAAGGAACGGACTGGGGGATACCCCTCTACACCGATAAACTCATCTTT.

This clone was recorded a few times. Its ends do not fully match the called genes, so a read error is possible. J is TRDJ3 and V is TRDV2, with 12 positions matching TRDD3. This CDR3 comprises 21 residues. Germline V gene sequence: CDR1 GEAIGNYY, CDR2 EKD. CDR3 loop: CACDPVLGDTGDSCDTRQMFF. The CDR3 DNA reads as TGTGCCTGTGACCCTGTACTGGGGGATACCGGAGACTCCTGTGACACCCGACAGATGTTTTTC.

For this clone: Germline is not matched at one junction end, which may reflect a read error. This chain joins TRDV2 and TRDJ3; tentatively, D is TRDD2 or TRDD3 (6 bases each). This CDR3 is 20 amino acids long. CDR1 and CDR2 (germline): GEAIGNYY, EKD. The CDR3 coding sequence is TGTGCCTGTGACACCGTGGATTGGGGATCTTCCTCCTGTGACACCCGACAGATGTTTTTC. This gives the protein CACDTVDWGSSSCDTRQMFF.

The J gene is TRDJ1, the V gene TRDV2, with D uncertain. This CDR3 has 20 amino acids. V gave up 3 bases and J gave up 0 bases, with 28 bases separating them. Germline V CDR1 and CDR2: GEAIGNYY, EKD. The CDR3 DNA reads as TGTGCCTGTGACTCCCTAGAAGCAGGCGTAGGAGAAAATTACACCGATAAACTCATCTTT. This sequence encodes CACDSLEAGVGENYTDKLIF.

The rearrangement links TRDV1 to TRDJ1, with 10 positions matching TRDD3. Germline CDR1 and CDR2: TSWWSYY and QGS. The junction had 22 bases not matched to a gene; V was cut back by 0 bases and J by 0 bases. The CDR3 spans 23 residues. The CDR3 spells CALGELGGFFYWGMYDYTDKLIF. Here the CDR3 DNA reads TGTGCTCTTGGGGAACTTGGGGGGTTTTTCTACTGGGGGATGTACGATTACACCGATAAACTCATCTTT.

The V call is TRDV1, the J call TRDJ2; 8 bases are a match to TRDD3. V lost 0 bases, J lost 4 bases, and 19 bases stayed unmatched. Germline assignment: CDR1 TSWWSYY and CDR2 QGS. The CDR3 is 21 amino acids. The CDR3: CALGELSVPTLLGATTAQLFF. Written as DNA, the CDR3 is TGTGCTCTTGGGGAACTTTCGGTCCCGACCTTACTGGGGGCTACGACAGCACAACTCTTCTTT.

As regards this clone: This may arise from a read error, as a much more abundant clone is one base away. This rearrangement joins TRDV2 to TRDJ1; 10 bases fit TRDD3. Germline lookup yields CDR1 GEAIGNYY and CDR2 EKD. This CDR3 spans 15 amino acids. CDR3 sequence (DNA): TGTGCCTGTGACACGCTGGGGGATAAGGCCGATAACCTCATCTTT. Its protein product is CACDTLGDKADNLIF.

The V call is TRDV2, the J call TRDJ1; TRDD3 aligns across 7 bases. V lost 4 bases to trimming and J lost 10 bases; unmatched junction nucleotides: 17. The CDR3 runs to 15 residues. The germline V gene encodes CDR1 GEAIGNYY and CDR2 EKD. The CDR3 DNA sequence: TGTGCCTGTGATCGCCTGGGGGGGACAATCCACGGACTCATCTTT. It yields the protein CACDRLGGTIHGLIF.

With regard to this clone: This likely reflects a read error, since a far larger clone is one base away. CDR3 bases: TGTGCCTGTGACACGATTGGAGTACTGGGGGATACCGAGAGGACCGATAAACTCATCTTT. It encodes CACDTIGVLGDTERTDKLIF. V is TRDV2 and J is TRDJ1; 12 bases align to TRDD3. V lost 1 base, J lost 2 bases, and 16 bases stayed unmatched. The CDR3 is 20 residues long. The germline V gene has CDR1 GEAIGNYY and CDR2 EKD.

In DNA, the CDR3 is TGTGCCTGTGACACCGTAGGTGGGGGATACTACACCGATAAACTCATCTTT. Its protein is CACDTVGGGYYTDKLIF. The chain joins TRDV2 to TRDJ1; 10 bases agree with TRDD3. In germline, CDR1 is GEAIGNYY, CDR2 EKD. CDR3 length: 17 amino acids. J lost 0 bases, V lost 0 bases, and 6 bases had no gene match.

The chain has TRDV2 and TRDJ1; a weak D match, TRDD3 (6 bases). The CDR3 has 14 residues. Per the germline V gene, CDR1 is GEAIGNYY and CDR2 is EKD. With 4 bases removed from V and 3 bases from J, the gap between germline ends came to 14 bases. CDR3 sequence reads: CACEELRYADKLIF. In nucleotides, the CDR3 is TGTGCCTGTGAGGAATTACGATACGCCGATAAACTCATCTTT.

By share, this clone counts as large. The chain employs TRDV2 and TRDJ1, with TRDD3 matching over 13 bases. Germline CDR1 GEAIGNYY, CDR2 EKD. J lost 2 bases, V lost 4 bases, and 9 bases had no gene match. CDR3 length equals 17 residues. CDR3 amino acids: CACDSLTGGYETDKLIF. CDR3 coding DNA: TGTGCCTGTGATTCCCTTACTGGGGGATACGAGACCGATAAACTCATCTTT.

In regard to this clone: This could be a read error, since a much larger clone is one nucleotide away. J is TRDJ1 and V is TRDV2; no clear D. Germline V gives CDR1 GEAIGNYY, CDR2 EKD. The CDR3 has 14 residues. V was pared by 3 bases and J by 1 base, with 11 bases between. CDR3 DNA: TGTGCCTGTGACGATTTACCTTTCACCGATAAACTCATCTTT. Translation gives CACDDLPFTDKLIF.

This clone turned up a few times. The mismatch at residue 12 between this DNA's translation and the TCRdb protein of a much larger clone likely reflects a read error; the protein shown is translated from the DNA. The chain has TRDV2 and TRDJ1; TRDD3 matches at 12 bases. CDR1 is GEAIGNYY, CDR2 EKD, per germline. There are 18 residues in the CDR3. J lost 1 base, V lost 0 bases, and 8 bases had no gene match. CDR3 in amino acids: CACDTLGDTRGSTDKLIF. The CDR3 DNA reads as TGTGCCTGTGACACCCTGGGGGATACGCGTGGAAGCACCGATAAACTCATCTTT.

V is TRDV2 and J is TRDJ1; perhaps TRDD3 as D (6 bases). The germline V gene encodes CDR1 GEAIGNYY and CDR2 EKD. The V gene lost 0 bases and the J gene lost 0 bases, with 10 bases spanning the gap. The CDR3 is 15 residues long. This CDR3 reads CACDTLGAYTDKLIF. For the CDR3, the DNA is TGTGCCTGTGACACCTTGGGGGCCTACACCGATAAACTCATCTTT.

There are a few counts of this clone. This chain connects TRDV2 to TRDJ1; 8 nucleotides match TRDD3. J lost 2 bases, V lost 1 base, and 17 bases had no gene match. CDR3 size: 19 residues. Germline V gene data show CDR1 as GEAIGNYY and CDR2 as EKD. The CDR3 coding sequence is TGTGCCTGTGACACTTTATCGACTGGGGGCCCCGAGGGAACCGATAAACTCATCTTT. Translating gives CACDTLSTGGPEGTDKLIF.

This clone is termed large. A much larger clone lies a single base off, so this may be a read error. This chain joins TRDV2 and TRDJ1; 12 bases fit TRDD3. This CDR3 spans 16 amino acids. V shed 4 bases and J 1 base; nucleotides not matched to a gene: 6. Germline assignment: CDR1 GEAIGNYY and CDR2 EKD. The CDR3: CACEPLGDTPTDKLIF. CDR3 bases: TGTGCCTGTGAACCACTGGGGGATACTCCCACCGATAAACTCATCTTT.

The V and J genes are TRDV2 and TRDJ1; TRDD3 matches 10 bases. With 3 bases clipped from V and 8 bases from J, the junction kept 5 bases outside the gene matches. The CDR3 length is 13 residues. The germline V gene encodes CDR1 GEAIGNYY and CDR2 EKD. DNA for the CDR3: TGTGCCTGTGACGAACTGGGGGATCCCAAACTCATCTTT. It translates to CACDELGDPKLIF.

This clone was observed once. The V call is TRDV2, the J call TRDJ1, with no clear D. The V end lost 4 bases, the J end lost 0 bases, and 8 bases lay between the germline ends. The length of the CDR3 is 13 residues. Per germline, CDR1 GEAIGNYY and CDR2 EKD. DNA of the CDR3: TGTGCCTGTGAGACCGAAGACACCGATAAACTCATCTTT. This codes for CACETEDTDKLIF.